Detailed here is one T cell receptor beta chain. The clone's antigen remains unknown. The sample originates from a study of CXCR3-negative and CXCR3-positive naive CD8 T cells (dated by TCRdb to about 2019). Study-level background: In total, roughly 130 million TRB reads were obtained, corresponding to roughly 1.5 +/- 0.3 million reads per library. Data from 11 donors, pooled across two independent experiments, went into the diversity and physicochemical repertoire analyses. For the TRBV-TRBJ cluster analysis, the naive subsets came from 5 donors, while the memory cells came from 3 donors. The study at large found these results: Compared with CXCR3-negative naive cells, CXCR3-positive naive cells had TRB CDR3s with higher hydrophobicity (lower Kidera factor 4), lower energy, and higher strength and volume indices. Repertoire diversity was comparably high in both naive subsets but much lower in memory CD8+ T cells. Surface CD5, linked to self-reactivity in mice, was comparable between naive subsets; TCR interaction strength was therefore also inferred from TRB CDR3 physicochemical properties. TRBV-TRBJ usage was similar between naive CXCR3-negative and CXCR3-positive cells from the same donor, while memory cells showed distinct patterns. Because CXCR3 expression was partially decreased after cryopreservation, freshly isolated PBMCs were used for most assays.

Sequenced on a NextSeq 550. The Human TCR Profiling Kit (MiLaboratory) was used to prepare UMI-labeled 5' RACE TRB cDNA libraries. The full amount of extracted RNA was used for cDNA synthesis, and the full amount of resulting cDNA was used for PCR amplification. Libraries were prepared in parallel with an identical number of PCR cycles. Regarding the original processing steps: MIGEC and MiXCR extracted about 49,000 +/- 11,000 unique UMI-labeled TRB cDNA molecules per library, requiring at least two reads per UMI. On average, about 40,000 +/- 10,000 functional in-frame TRB CDR3 nucleotide clonotypes lacking stop codons were found per library. After downsampling to 5000 UMI-labeled TRB molecules per sample, diversity metrics, including normalized Shannon-Wiener and Chao1, were computed in VDJtools. VDJtools computed clonotype-size-weighted physicochemical properties of the central five CDR3 residues: interaction energy, strength, volume and Kidera factor 4. TCRdb reprocessed the reads and assigns one entry to each CDR3 protein sequence, leaving out DNA. TCRdb's processing, not the authors', yielded these V and J calls. The sample's table lists a count of 130,000 to 150,000 distinct CDR3 sequences. The leading ten clones occupy roughly 0.27% of the sample.

Each CD8+ T cell subset was flow-sorted in triplicate, and around 300,000 cells per subset were placed directly into RLT lysis buffer. To exclude memory contaminants, naive CD8+ T cells were stringently defined as CD45RO-CCR7+CD27+CD95-. Peripheral blood mononuclear cells were isolated from buffy coats by standard density gradient centrifugation. Naive CXCR3-negative and CXCR3-positive CD8+ T cells were flow-sorted on a FACSAria III. Total RNA was extracted from sorted cells with an RNeasy Mini Kit. The CDR3 has 12 amino acids, counting the end cysteine and phenylalanine. The coding DNA is unavailable. CDR1 is given as LGHDT and CDR2 as YNNKEL, both from the germline V gene (reference sequence).

Sequencing was performed on naive CXCR3+ CD8+ T cells from blood. The cell subset or site label here, explained by the study, means: CD45RO-CCR7+CD27+CD95- naive CD8+ T cells expressing CXCR3 (TNR3+). This receptor chain uses TRBV3-1 and TRBJ1-1. This TCR derives from a human donor in good health. Some clones in this sample may be carry-over from other donors' samples. CDR3 sequence: CASSQVESEAFF.